This section outlines one T cell receptor beta chain sequence together with its context. The target antigen is unknown. CDR3 length: 16 residues. V gave up 3 bases and J gave up 6 bases; unmatched junction bases: 7. The entry originates in a study of T-cell reconstitution after alpha-beta-depleted transplantation in children. Findings and limits, study-wide: Reports say that about two months after transplant, the alpha-beta T cells came out of several hundred graft clones that had expanded. From surviving recipient T cells and thymic progenitors came the high day-60 TCRbeta diversity observed in some patients.

The library targeted TCRbeta and was prepared with unique molecular identifiers. Via MiXCR, TCRdb re-called the PCR reads, giving one row per CDR3 protein. Of 90,000 to 100,000 distinct CDR3 sequences listed, under 25% were seen once; the top ten hold 20% to 25%. V and J are TRBV12-3 or TRBV12-4 and TRBJ2-3; 12 nucleotides line up with TRBD1. This receptor was taken from a boy between 2 and 10 years old with acute lymphoblastic leukemia, due to receive a stem cell transplant. Sequenced here: PBMCs, sampled before TCRalphabeta/CD19-depleted stem cell transplant. The CDR3 nucleotides read TGTGCCAGCAGTTTCGGGGGACAGGGGGCTTGGGATACGCAGTATTTT. Protein product: CASSFGGQGAWDTQYF.